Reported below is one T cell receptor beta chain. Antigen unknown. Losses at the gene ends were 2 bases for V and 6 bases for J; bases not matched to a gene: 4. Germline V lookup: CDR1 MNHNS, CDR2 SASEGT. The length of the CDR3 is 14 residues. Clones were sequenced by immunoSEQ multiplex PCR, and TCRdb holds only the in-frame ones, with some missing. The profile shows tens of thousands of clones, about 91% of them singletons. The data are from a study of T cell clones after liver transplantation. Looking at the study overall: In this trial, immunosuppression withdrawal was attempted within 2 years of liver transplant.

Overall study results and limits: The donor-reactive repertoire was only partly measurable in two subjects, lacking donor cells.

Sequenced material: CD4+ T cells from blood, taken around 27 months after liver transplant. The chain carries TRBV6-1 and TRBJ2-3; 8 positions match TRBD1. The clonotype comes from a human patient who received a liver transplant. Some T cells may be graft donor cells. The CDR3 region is CASSEPTGGDTQYF. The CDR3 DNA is TGTGCCAGCAGTGAACCCACAGGGGGTGATACGCAGTATTTT.